The clone carrying this T cell receptor beta chain was recorded at least ten times. In every case, the donor was a healthy Caucasian. The sample belongs to a study of identical twins. Trimming left V 6 bases short and J 2 bases short, with 19 bases between. The CDR3 totals 16 residues. MiXCR, run by TCRdb on the 5' RACE reads, gives a single entry per CDR3 protein. This table has a few hundred thousand distinct CDR3 sequences, around 8.8% appearing once. This sample also belongs to another study, concerning yellow fever vaccine responses in identical twins.

The V call is TRBV12-3 or TRBV12-4, the J call TRBJ1-2; D unresolved. The source of this sequence is a woman aged 18 to 35 in good health. What was sequenced was memory (CD45RO+) T cells sorted from blood. The CDR3 DNA reads as TGTGCCAGCAGCCCCTCTGGCGACCAATGGAACTATGGCTACACCTTC. Protein: CASSPSGDQWNYGYTF.